This section outlines one T cell receptor beta chain sequence together with its context. Its antigen is as yet unknown. The same CDR3 also results from other DNA sequences found in this sample. This sample is drawn from a study of Ad26.COV2.S vaccination and SARS-CoV-2 variants. Study-level background: Ad26.COV2.S, an intramuscular injection, was given once or twice 56 days apart. The study, taken as a whole, reports: Relative to placebo recipients, vaccine recipients exhibited elevated spike-specific TCR breadth. Total T cell responses may have been underestimated by the TCR breadth and depth analyses.

The method was immunoSEQ multiplex PCR; TCRdb's version includes in-frame clones alone and lacks a portion of them. Of hundreds of thousands of clones detected, about 90% appear once; the ten largest clones hold around 1.5%. Treatment defined: roughly 18 received Ad26.COV2.S at low or high dose, single or two shots; about 5 received placebo; per-sample allocation not given. Sample collection was performed on day 63 after the first vaccine or placebo injection. The vaccine delivered Wuhan-strain SARS-CoV-2 spike through an Ad26 vector. The sequencing used peripheral blood, collected in a trial of Ad26.COV2.S vaccine versus placebo. This receptor was obtained from a person between 18 and 60 years old who received the Ad26.COV2.S COVID-19 vaccine or a placebo.

The chain's CDR3 is CASSLDPGSYEQYF. Here the CDR3 DNA reads TGTGCCAGCAGCTTAGACCCAGGCTCCTACGAGCAGTACTTC. The chain carries TRBV11-2 and TRBJ2-7; D gene unclear. The CDR3 totals 14 residues. Trimming cost V 0 bases and J 0 bases, with 6 bases left between them. Germline CDR1 and CDR2: SGHAT and FQNNGV.